This T cell receptor (beta chain) was obtained from a study of blood T cell repertoires in COVID-19. Across the study: Donors in the United States, Italy and Spain gave samples during acute or convalescent COVID-19.

As handled by the study authors: Amplification from reference gene primers served as the basis for estimated nucleated cell counts. Assay: immunoSEQ multiplex PCR; the TCRdb copy retains only in-frame clones and omits some. V and J calls and clone size are given by that table; D and trimming were obtained from the DNA. This sample has 160,000 or so clones, with 85% found just once. Patients of the Seattle cohort, enrolled during active infection, were followed longitudinally. The source material was peripheral blood. This TCR was sampled from a woman between 45 and 65 years old with COVID-19, enrolled during active disease.

CDR3 sequence (DNA): TGTGCCAGCACCTCGGATGACAGGGTCAACACTGAAGCTTTCTTT. As protein: CASTSDDRVNTEAFF. The genes are TRBV7-2 and TRBJ1-1; TRBD1 matches 7 bases. This CDR3 region has 15 residues. The V gene end was trimmed by 7 bases and the J gene end by 2 bases; junction bases not matched to a gene: 10. Germline CDR1 SGHTA, CDR2 FQGNSA.